A selection of T cell receptor beta chains follows, all from one sample in a study of T-cell memory formation after mild COVID-19. TCRdb re-called the 5' RACE reads with MiXCR, one entry per CDR3 protein. This table holds hundreds of thousands of distinct CDR3 sequences, roughly 21% found once. Sequencing was carried out using PBMCs or a T cell subset sorted from them (not recorded which). The receptors come from an adult woman who had mild COVID-19 (a few samples of this study predate the infection). Cell type and time point are not known. Both conserved end residues are part of each CDR3. Fields, in order: J gene, V gene, CDR3 protein.

J gene: TRBJ2-5
V gene: TRBV7-2
CDR3 protein: CASRLHLQETQYF

J gene: TRBJ2-7
V gene: TRBV27
CDR3 protein: CASSPFRQTSYEQYF

J gene: TRBJ2-1
V gene: TRBV15
CDR3 protein: CATSFSRSSYNEQFF

J gene: TRBJ2-7
V gene: TRBV18
CDR3 protein: CASSQGLAGGNPYEQYF

J gene: TRBJ2-7
V gene: TRBV5-1
CDR3 protein: CASSRRQGPYEQYF

J gene: TRBJ1-4
V gene: TRBV12-3/TRBV12-4
CDR3 protein: CASSYWTGGEEKLFF

J gene: TRBJ2-3
V gene: TRBV12-3/TRBV12-4
CDR3 protein: CASHFVKDTQYF

J gene: TRBJ2-5
V gene: TRBV7-8
CDR3 protein: CASSLLAFQETQYF

J gene: TRBJ1-5
V gene: TRBV18
CDR3 protein: CASSMENHSNQPQHF

J gene: TRBJ2-1
V gene: TRBV12-3/TRBV12-4
CDR3 protein: CASRALGEQFF

J gene: TRBJ1-5
V gene: TRBV6-1
CDR3 protein: CASSLRGGLENQPQHF

J gene: TRBJ2-7
V gene: TRBV12-3/TRBV12-4
CDR3 protein: CASSSRQGGEQYF

J gene: TRBJ2-3
V gene: TRBV12-3/TRBV12-4
CDR3 protein: CASSSGDSTDTQYF

J gene: TRBJ2-5
V gene: TRBV2
CDR3 protein: CASKSTELYQETQYF

J gene: TRBJ2-7
V gene: TRBV5-1
CDR3 protein: CASSLGAGEDEQYF

J gene: TRBJ2-7
V gene: TRBV5-1
CDR3 protein: CASSPGTVTSYEQYF

J gene: TRBJ2-3
V gene: TRBV11-3
CDR3 protein: CASSTYVKGGTDTQYF

J gene: TRBJ2-1
V gene: TRBV6-4
CDR3 protein: CASSDLRTSSYNEQFF

J gene: TRBJ2-3
V gene: TRBV6-2/TRBV6-3
CDR3 protein: CASKQDGRDTQYF

J gene: TRBJ1-5
V gene: TRBV19
CDR3 protein: CASSIRGGTQPQHF

J gene: TRBJ2-1
V gene: TRBV24-1
CDR3 protein: CATSEPTGGTRNEQFF

J gene: TRBJ1-4
V gene: TRBV7-2
CDR3 protein: CASSPGGTTEKLFF

J gene: TRBJ2-3
V gene: TRBV7-9
CDR3 protein: CASSGAGTPPDSQYF

J gene: TRBJ2-1
V gene: TRBV29-1
CDR3 protein: CSVDAWDLEQFF

J gene: TRBJ1-6
V gene: TRBV7-8
CDR3 protein: CASSLVLSPLHF

J gene: TRBJ2-3
V gene: TRBV10-3
CDR3 protein: CAIKEGTSTDTQYF

J gene: TRBJ2-1
V gene: TRBV5-4
CDR3 protein: CASSWARAYNEQFF

J gene: TRBJ2-3
V gene: TRBV7-6
CDR3 protein: CASSPRGTFPTDTQYF

J gene: TRBJ2-5
V gene: TRBV4-3
CDR3 protein: CASSQGLTREVLETQYF

J gene: TRBJ1-1
V gene: TRBV27
CDR3 protein: CASSLLGPTSMNTEAFF

J gene: TRBJ2-1
V gene: TRBV7-9
CDR3 protein: CASSDLAFYNEQFF

J gene: TRBJ1-6
V gene: TRBV3-1
CDR3 protein: CASTPLMGSPLHF

J gene: TRBJ1-4
V gene: TRBV29-1
CDR3 protein: CSVEKGPNEKLFF

J gene: TRBJ2-7
V gene: TRBV11-2
CDR3 protein: CASSLTGTGLYEQYF

J gene: TRBJ2-3
V gene: TRBV18
CDR3 protein: CASSEGLNTDTQYF

J gene: TRBJ1-1
V gene: TRBV7-6
CDR3 protein: CASSPGRTGDTEAFF

J gene: TRBJ1-6
V gene: TRBV20-1
CDR3 protein: CSAPLGGQGDSPLHF

J gene: TRBJ2-7
V gene: TRBV12-3/TRBV12-4
CDR3 protein: CASSFQGFYEQYF

J gene: TRBJ2-1
V gene: TRBV19
CDR3 protein: CASNFGGAYNEQFF

J gene: TRBJ2-2
V gene: TRBV2
CDR3 protein: CASLANTGELFF

J gene: TRBJ1-1
V gene: TRBV24-1
CDR3 protein: CATSDPGQGSTEAFF

J gene: TRBJ2-3
V gene: TRBV4-2
CDR3 protein: CASSQGTSGTLSTDTQYF

J gene: TRBJ2-3
V gene: TRBV12-3/TRBV12-4
CDR3 protein: CASTPGGDLSTDTQYF

J gene: TRBJ1-1
V gene: TRBV3-1
CDR3 protein: CASRRQVGTEAFF

J gene: TRBJ1-5
V gene: TRBV7-2
CDR3 protein: CASSYSTAPGGPQHF

J gene: TRBJ2-5
V gene: TRBV11-1
CDR3 protein: CASSFYFRDSRETQYF

J gene: TRBJ2-1
V gene: TRBV5-1
CDR3 protein: CASSPSRPNNEQFF

J gene: TRBJ1-2
V gene: TRBV4-3
CDR3 protein: CASSQDSGVGGYTF

J gene: TRBJ2-1
V gene: TRBV30
CDR3 protein: CAWSASEQFF

J gene: TRBJ2-3
V gene: TRBV20-1
CDR3 protein: CSAREERGRTDTQYF

J gene: TRBJ2-7
V gene: TRBV12-5
CDR3 protein: CASGTGLEQYF

J gene: TRBJ2-3
V gene: TRBV5-1
CDR3 protein: CASSSQVHRVGDTQYF

J gene: TRBJ1-1
V gene: TRBV5-6
CDR3 protein: CASSWKGGRGTEAFF

J gene: TRBJ2-1
V gene: TRBV9
CDR3 protein: CASSVGVRTENEQFF

J gene: TRBJ1-6
V gene: TRBV27
CDR3 protein: CASSLSPGLNSPLHF

J gene: TRBJ2-1
V gene: TRBV25-1
CDR3 protein: CASSPTGGGSYNEQFF

J gene: TRBJ2-3
V gene: TRBV12-3/TRBV12-4
CDR3 protein: CASRFLGSDTQYF

J gene: TRBJ2-1
V gene: TRBV7-9
CDR3 protein: CASSLAMGSLWDSYNEQFF